These T cell receptor beta chains were read from a single sample in a study of Graves' ophthalmopathy and Graves' hyperthyroidism. TCRdb recomputed calls from the multiplex PCR reads with MiXCR, one row per CDR3 protein. This repertoire shows about 1.1 million distinct CDR3 sequences, about 36% found once; its top ten account for more than 9.5%. Material: peripheral blood or thyroid tissue (not recorded which). Every receptor here comes from an adult man with Graves' hyperthyroidism. Each CDR3 is given with its conserved first and last residue. The D gene is left open where the match is weak. Clone size is shown for a subset of rows, as once, few, many or a class of expanded clone.

>TRBJ2-3|NA|TRBV29-1|TRBD1
TGCAGCGGAGACAGGGGCGGCACAGATACGCAGTATTTT
CSGDRGGTDTQYF
>TRBJ2-2|many|TRBV24-1|NA
TGTGCCACCAGTGACGGGAGTCCCCCCGGGGAGCTGTTTTTT
CATSDGSPPGELFF
>TRBJ1-5|NA|TRBV15|NA
TGTGCCACCAGCAAGGACCGGACGGCAGCCTACGAGCATTTT
CATSKDRTAAYEHF
>TRBJ1-1|NA|TRBV10-3|NA
TGTGCCAGCAGTCCTTCAGGGCTCGGCACTGAAACTTTCTTT
CASSPSGLGTETFF
>TRBJ2-5|many|TRBV20-1|NA
TGCAGTGCTAGGGCGAGGCGCGGGCAAGAGACCCAGTACTTC
CSARARRGQETQYF
>TRBJ1-6|NA|TRBV10-3|NA
TGTGCCATCGGCGGGGGCAATAATTCACCCCTCCACTTT
CAIGGGNNSPLHF
>TRBJ1-2|many|TRBV10-3|TRBD1
TGTGCCATCAGTGAGTCGTTGACAGGGAACTATGGCTACACCTTC
CAISESLTGNYGYTF
>TRBJ1-4|NA|TRBV7-2|NA
TGTGCCAGCAGCTTTCAGGGATTT
CASSFQGF
>TRBJ2-5|NA|TRBV29-1|TRBD2
TGCAGCGTTGGGGTTAGCGGGCCAAAAGAGACCCAGTACTTC
CSVGVSGPKETQYF
>TRBJ2-7|NA|TRBV7-9|TRBD2
TGTGCCAGCAGCTCGACCGGACTAGCGAATACCTACGAGCAGTACTTC
CASSSTGLANTYEQYF
>TRBJ2-3|few|TRBV10-3|NA
TGTGCCATCAGTGAGTCGTGGGCAGGCACAGATACGCAGTATTTT
CAISESWAGTDTQYF
>TRBJ1-1|many|TRBV7-9|NA
TGTGCCAGCAGCTTAGTTGGGGGTTTCGTCGTGAACACTGAAGCTTTCTTT
CASSLVGGFVVNTEAFF
>TRBJ2-5|NA|TRBV10-2|NA
TGTGCCAGCAGCCCCGGGACGTTACCCCAAGAGACCCAGTACTTC
CASSPGTLPQETQYF
>TRBJ1-5|NA|TRBV6-4|NA
TGTGCCAGCAGTGAAAGCGGGGGGCAAGAGACCCAGCATTTT
CASSESGGQETQHF
>TRBJ1-1|NA|TRBV3-1|NA
TGTGCCAGCAGCCAAGCGAGTCTTACTGAAGCTTTCTTT
CASSQASLTEAFF
>TRBJ1-1|many|TRBV10-3|NA
TGTGCCATCAGCATAAATGACAGAGCGAACACTGAAGCTTTCTTT
CAISINDRANTEAFF
>TRBJ2-5|many|TRBV7-9|NA
TGTGCCAGCAGCCCCCTCTTGAACAGACAAGAGACCCAGTACTTC
CASSPLLNRQETQYF
>TRBJ2-7|many|TRBV7-2|NA
TGTGCCAGCAGCTTAGTGGACTCTCTCGCCTACGAGCAGTACTTC
CASSLVDSLAYEQYF
>TRBJ2-2|many|TRBV19|TRBD2
TGTGCCAGTAGTACCTTAGCGGGAGAGGGCACCGGGGAGCTGTTTTTT
CASSTLAGEGTGELFF
>TRBJ1-6|many|TRBV4-1|TRBD1
TGCGCCAGCAGCCAAGGGACAGGGCCGGGGTCACCCCTCCACTTT
CASSQGTGPGSPLHF
>TRBJ2-7|few|TRBV2|NA
TGTGCCAGCAGTGAAGAGGTACGGCTGACCTACGAGCAGTACTTC
CASSEEVRLTYEQYF
>TRBJ1-6|NA|TRBV20-1|NA
TGCAGTGCAACAGGTGTTGATTCACCCCTCCACTTT
CSATGVDSPLHF
>TRBJ1-5|many|TRBV12-3/TRBV12-4|NA
TGTGCCAGCAGTGGATCAAGGGGGGGAACGGGACAGCCCCAGCATTTT
CASSGSRGGTGQPQHF
>TRBJ1-1|once|TRBV29-1|TRBD1
TGCAGCGTTGGACAGGGCAGGAGGTTAGGCACTGAAGCTTTCTTT
CSVGQGRRLGTEAFF
>TRBJ1-6|NA|TRBV7-9|NA
TGTGCCAGCAGCCCAGCTATTTCACCCCTCCACTTT
CASSPAISPLHF
>TRBJ2-7|NA|TRBV12-3/TRBV12-4|TRBD1
TGTGCCAGCACCCCGACAGGGGAGCGCGAGCAGTACTTC
CASTPTGEREQYF
>TRBJ2-7|many|TRBV20-1|TRBD2
TGCAGTGGGGGCGGTAGCGGGAGATACGAGCAGTACTTC
CSGGGSGRYEQYF
>TRBJ2-2|few|TRBV12-3/TRBV12-4|NA
TGTGCCAGCAGCCCCGGGGACGGAGGTTATACCGGGGAGCTGTTTTTT
CASSPGDGGYTGELFF
>TRBJ1-1|many|TRBV12-3/TRBV12-4|NA
TGTGCCAGCAGTAGGCACACCGGGCCGTCGAACACTGAAGCTTTCTTT
CASSRHTGPSNTEAFF
>TRBJ2-7|few|TRBV20-1|TRBD2
TGCAGTGCGAGGAACCCAACCGGGACTAGCGCGGACGAGCAGTACTTC
CSARNPTGTSADEQYF
>TRBJ1-5|NA|TRBV7-2|TRBD1
TGCGCCAGCAGCCCACGACAGGGGATCCAGCCCCAGCATTTT
CASSPRQGIQPQHF
>TRBJ1-1|NA|TRBV20-1|TRBD1
TGCAGTGCTAGCTTTCAACACAGGGGTGGGGGGGGAGCTTTCTTT
CSASFQHRGGGGAFF
>TRBJ1-1|many|TRBV4-1|NA
TGTGCCAGTAGTCAGGGGCCGAACACTGAAGCTTTCTTT
CASSQGPNTEAFF
>TRBJ2-7|many|TRBV29-1|NA
TGCAGCACTAAAGTCGGGCCCTACGAGCAGTACTTC
CSTKVGPYEQYF
>TRBJ2-5|NA|TRBV20-1|NA
TGCAGTGCTAAACGGGGGACCCAGTACTTC
CSAKRGTQYF
>TRBJ1-5|NA|TRBV20-1|NA
TGCAGTGCTAGCTCTGTGATGGGGGCCAGTCAGCCCCAGCATTTT
CSASSVMGASQPQHF
>TRBJ2-7|few|TRBV19|TRBD1
TGTGCCAGTAGTATACGGGACAGTGCATCCTACGAGCAGTACTTC
CASSIRDSASYEQYF
>TRBJ1-1|NA|TRBV7-2|NA
TGTGCCAGCAGCTTAGTCCGCCTCGGGGCTTTCTTT
CASSLVRLGAFF
>TRBJ1-1|NA|TRBV20-1|NA
TGCAGTGCTAGGGACCGAACGAAGCTGAACACTGAAGCTTTCTTT
CSARDRTKLNTEAFF
>TRBJ1-5|many|TRBV27|NA
TGTGCCAGCAGTCCCCTCGGGCGGATCAATCAGCCCCAGCATTTT
CASSPLGRINQPQHF
>TRBJ2-7|NA|TRBV4-2|NA
TGTGCCAGCAGCCCGGACAATGAGCAGTACTTC
CASSPDNEQYF
>TRBJ2-7|many|TRBV20-1|TRBD1
TGCAGTGCTAGAGAGGTTAGGGGACAGGGTACCGAGCAGTACTTC
CSAREVRGQGTEQYF
>TRBJ2-7|few|TRBV6-6|NA
TGTGCCAGCAGGAGGGGTTCTGACTACGAGCAGTACTTC
CASRRGSDYEQYF
>TRBJ2-2|few|TRBV9|NA
TGTGCCAGCAGCGTAGAGGCTAGCCTCGCCGGGGAGCTGTTTTTT
CASSVEASLAGELFF
>TRBJ2-5|NA|TRBV20-1|TRBD2
TGCAGTGCTAGAAAGTCCGGGACTAGCGGGAGGGCCGTTTGGGCGACCCAGTACTTC
CSARKSGTSGRAVWATQYF
>TRBJ2-5|few|TRBV7-7|NA
TGTGCTAGCAGCTCTGTTATGGGAGAGACCCAGTACTTC
CASSSVMGETQYF
>TRBJ2-6|NA|TRBV2|TRBD1
TGTGCCAGCAGTGAATGGCAGGGGGATACTGGGGCCAACGTCCTGACTTTC
CASSEWQGDTGANVLTF
>TRBJ2-5|few|TRBV19|NA
TGTGCCAGTAGGAATACCGGGGACCAGAAAACCCAGTACTTC
CASRNTGDQKTQYF
>TRBJ1-4|NA|TRBV20-1|NA
TGCAGTGTTCAGGGTACTAATGAAAAACTGTTTTTT
CSVQGTNEKLFF
>TRBJ2-5|NA|TRBV24-1|TRBD2
TGTGCCACCAGTGATGGTAGGACTAGCAGAAGTCAAGAGACCCAGTACTTC
CATSDGRTSRSQETQYF
>TRBJ2-7|few|TRBV10-3|NA
TGTGCCATCAGGGAGACAGGTAGGACCTACGAGCAGTACTTC
CAIRETGRTYEQYF
>TRBJ1-1|NA|TRBV10-3|NA
TGTGCCATCAGGTCTGGGGCTTGGACTGAAGCTTTCTTT
CAIRSGAWTEAFF
>TRBJ2-2|few|TRBV12-3/TRBV12-4|NA
TGTGCCAGCAGTTTAGCGCTCTCCACAATATCCGGGGAGCTGTTTTTT
CASSLALSTISGELFF
>TRBJ2-7|NA|TRBV2|TRBD1
TGTGCCAGCAGTGCCGGGACAGGGGGCGCGAACGAGCAGTACTTC
CASSAGTGGANEQYF
>TRBJ2-7|few|TRBV19|NA
TGTGCCAGTAGTATACTCGGCGGGTTTGACGAGCAGTACTTC
CASSILGGFDEQYF
>TRBJ1-5|NA|TRBV19|TRBD1
TGTGCCAGTAGTACACGACAGGGGGCTGTCAATTTT
CASSTRQGAVNF
>TRBJ2-5|few|TRBV7-9|TRBD1
TGTGCCAGCAGCTTCTGGACAGGGGGCGCGAAAGAGACCCAGTACTTC
CASSFWTGGAKETQYF
>TRBJ2-5|NA|TRBV10-3|TRBD1
TGTGCCACCAGTGATGCTACGACAGGGGTTAGAGAGACCCAGTACTTC
CATSDATTGVRETQYF
>TRBJ1-1|NA|TRBV7-2|NA
TGTGCCAGCAGCTTAGTTCCAGGGGACTTGAACACTGAAGCTTTCTTT
CASSLVPGDLNTEAFF